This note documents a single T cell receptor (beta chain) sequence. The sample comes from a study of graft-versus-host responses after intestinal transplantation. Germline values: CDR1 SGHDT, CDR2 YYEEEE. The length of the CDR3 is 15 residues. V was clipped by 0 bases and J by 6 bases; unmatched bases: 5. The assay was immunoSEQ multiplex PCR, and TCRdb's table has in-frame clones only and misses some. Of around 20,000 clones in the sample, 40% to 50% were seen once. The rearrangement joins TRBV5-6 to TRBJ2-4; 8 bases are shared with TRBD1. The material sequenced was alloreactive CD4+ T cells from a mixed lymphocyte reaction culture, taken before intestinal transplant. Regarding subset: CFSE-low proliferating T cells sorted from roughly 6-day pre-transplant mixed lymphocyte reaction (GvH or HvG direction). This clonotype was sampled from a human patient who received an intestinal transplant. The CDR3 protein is CASSLAGTGLNIQYF. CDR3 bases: TGTGCCAGCAGCTTGGCCGGGACAGGACTAAACATTCAGTACTTC.